This passage covers 28 T cell receptor beta chains from one sample sequenced in a study of regulatory T cells in long-lasting Graves disease. Through Arm-PCR of CDR3 regions and iRepertoire HTBI primers, TCR beta libraries were built. TCRdb re-analysed the multiplex PCR reads in MiXCR, keeping a single row per CDR3 protein. The sample holds hundreds of thousands of distinct CDR3 sequences; around 17% are singletons and the top ten take 15% to 20%. Time point in this sample: newly diagnosed GD, antithyroid drugs for less than 3 months. From RNA extracted from PBMCs, the TCR library was made. This same sample was also taken into another study, of T cells in Graves' hyperthyroidism and ophthalmopathy.

This material consisted of peripheral blood mononuclear cells (PBMCs), taken at new diagnosis, from a patient treated with antithyroid drugs. These receptor sequences come from a woman in her 30s with Graves disease.

The table lists this clonotype with many counts. V usage is TRBV28 and J usage is TRBJ2-7, with D perhaps given as TRBD1 or TRBD2 (5 bases each). CDR3 length: 13 residues. V dropped 1 base and J dropped 2 bases, with 6 bases sitting between them. Germline CDR1 reads MDHEN; CDR2 reads SYDVKM. CDR3 nucleotides: TGTGCCAGCAGTTTATCGGGACCCTACGAGCAGTACTTC. It specifies CASSLSGPYEQYF. Based on the CDR3 plus reference TRBV28 and TRBJ2-7, the full variable domain is DVKVTQSSRYLVKRTGEKVFLECVQDMDHENMFWYRQDPGLGLRLIYFSYDVKMKEKGDIPEGYSVSREKKERFSLILESASTNQTSMYLCASSLSGPYEQYFGPGTRLTVT.

The sample holds many counts of this clonotype. This chain joins TRBV6-2 or TRBV6-3 and TRBJ2-5; weak D call: TRBD2 (6 bases). V lost 6 bases, J lost 5 bases, and 25 bases lay in between. The CDR3 totals 17 residues. Germline V gene data show CDR1 as MNHEY and CDR2 as SVGEGT. CDR3 sequence reads: CASRKPAGRSRRETQYF. In DNA, the CDR3 is TGTGCCAGCAGGAAGCCCGCGGGACGTAGCCGACGGGAGACCCAGTACTTC.

Remarks on this clonotype: A much larger clone is a single base away; this may be a read error. The chain employs TRBV6-1 and TRBJ1-1, with unresolved D. Germline V gene lookup returns CDR1 MNHNS and CDR2 SASEGT. V lost 9 bases to trimming and J lost 1 base, with 12 bases between them. This CDR3 comprises 13 residues. The CDR3 reads CASERGKNTEAFF. In nucleotides, the CDR3 is TGTGCCAGTGAGAGAGGGAAGAACACTGAAGCTTTCTTT.

The table lists this clonotype with many counts. The chain recombines TRBV6-1 with TRBJ1-5, with 9 bases lining up with TRBD1. Per the germline V gene, CDR1 is MNHNS and CDR2 is SASEGT. V shed 6 bases and J 11 bases; nucleotides not matched to a gene: 11. This CDR3 comprises 14 residues. DNA of the CDR3: TGTGCCAGCAGATTGGGACAGGGAAGAAGGGCCCAGCATTTT. Translation: CASRLGQGRRAQHF.

At least ten counts were recorded for this clonotype. The J gene is TRBJ1-1, the V gene TRBV12-3 or TRBV12-4; possible D gene TRBD1, 6 bases. V lost 6 bases and J 0 bases, leaving 14 bases between the germline ends. This CDR3 is built from 15 residues. CDR3 nucleotide sequence: TGTGCCAGCAGCTTGGCGTGGACAGTGAACACTGAAGCTTTCTTT. It yields the protein CASSLAWTVNTEAFF.

This clonotype was seen repeatedly, ten times or more. This chain connects TRBV28 to TRBJ2-1; perhaps TRBD1 as D (6 bases). The germline V and J ends were trimmed by 6 bases and 8 bases, with 11 bases remaining between them. CDR1 is MDHEN and CDR2 is SYDVKM in the germline V gene. The CDR3 contains 12 residues. The CDR3 sequence: CASRIRGYEQFF. Here the CDR3 DNA reads TGTGCCAGCAGGATCAGGGGATATGAGCAGTTCTTC.

Note on this clonotype: Sequence at one end of the junction differs from germline and may be a read error. The rearrangement links TRBV28 to TRBJ1-2, with 9 bases identical to TRBD1. CDR3 length equals 14 residues. Germline V lookup: CDR1 MDHEN, CDR2 SYDVKM. CDR3 sequence: CASRPGTGYVLVLF. CDR3 DNA sequence: TGTGCCAGCAGGCCCGGGACAGGGTATGTTTTGGTGCTCTTC.

This clonotype came up many times. This rearrangement joins TRBV12-3 or TRBV12-4 to TRBJ2-7; D gene uncertain. The germline V and J ends were trimmed by 3 bases and 6 bases, with 12 bases remaining between them. The CDR3 has 13 residues. The CDR3, as DNA: TGTGCCAGCAGTTTTTTCGACTTGTCCGAGCAGTACTTC. This gives the protein CASSFFDLSEQYF.

There are many counts of this clonotype. The gene calls are TRBV11-2 and TRBJ1-4; D not certain. The V end was cut by 2 bases, the J end by 4 bases, with 5 bases between. The CDR3 runs 13 residues. Germline-derived CDR1 and CDR2 are SGHAT and FQNNGV. CDR3 bases: TGTGCCAGCAGCTTAAGGGATAATGAAAAACTGTTTTTT. Protein sequence: CASSLRDNEKLFF.

This clonotype was counted ten times or more. This chain uses TRBV11-1 with TRBJ2-5; 10 bases are shared with TRBD1. The CDR3 runs to 15 residues. J was trimmed by 2 bases and V by 3 bases; bases with no gene match: 3. The germline V gene has CDR1 SGHAT and CDR2 FQDESV (reference sequence). CDR3 residues: CASSFWGQGQETQYF. The CDR3 coding sequence is TGTGCCAGCAGCTTCTGGGGACAGGGGCAAGAGACCCAGTACTTC. The whole variable domain, remainder taken from reference TRBV11-1 and TRBJ2-5, is EAEVAQSPRYKITEKSQAVAFWCDPISGHATLYWYRQILGQGPELLVQFQDESVVDDSQLPKDRFSAERLKGVDSTLKIQPAELGDSAMYLCASSFWGQGQETQYFGPGTRLLVL.

In this sample, this clonotype turned up many times. This chain connects TRBV2 to TRBJ2-7, with D tentatively TRBD1 (6 bases). The CDR3 length is 14 residues. Germline V gene lookup returns CDR1 SNHLY and CDR2 FYNNEI. Trimming took 6 bases from V and 1 from J, leaving 13 bases between them. CDR3 sequence (DNA): TGTGCCAGCAGCCGGGACATACTATCCTACGAGCAGTACTTC. Its protein product is CASSRDILSYEQYF.

CDR3 sequence reads: CSAREDTDTQYF. The DNA of the CDR3 is TGCAGCGCCAGGGAAGACACAGATACGCAGTATTTT. This rearrangement joins TRBV29-1 to TRBJ2-3, with D possibly TRBD1 on 5 matching bases. Germline lookup yields CDR1 SQVTM and CDR2 ANQGSEA. The germline V and J ends were trimmed by 7 bases and 2 bases, with 10 bases remaining between them. The CDR3 has 12 residues.

This clonotype has more than one count but fewer than ten. The chain uses TRBV7-2 and TRBJ2-7, with no clear D. This CDR3 has 14 residues. V was shortened by 3 bases and J by 0 bases, with 9 bases between the two germline ends. CDR1 and CDR2 (germline): SGHTA, FQGNSA. CDR3 bases: TGTGCCAGCAGCTTTGACCCGAGCTCCTACGAGCAGTACTTC. Translating gives CASSFDPSSYEQYF.

In this sample, this clonotype turned up many times. The chain carries TRBV28 and TRBJ2-5; D is unclear. Germline CDR1 MDHEN, CDR2 SYDVKM. V dropped 7 bases and J dropped 4 bases, with 16 bases sitting between them. This CDR3 has 14 residues. CDR3 DNA sequence: TGTGCCAGCACCCCCGGGTGGCCGGTAGAGACCCAGTACTTC. It translates to CASTPGWPVETQYF.

The chain couples TRBV5-5 to TRBJ1-6, with 8 bases lining up with TRBD1. J gave up 7 bases and V 1 base, and 10 bases lay outside the gene matches. CDR3 length equals 17 residues. The V gene's germline CDR1 is SGHKS and CDR2 YYEKEE (reference sequence). For the CDR3, the DNA is TGTGCCAGCAGCTTGCAGGCCTGGACAGGGCGGAATTCACCCCTCCACTTT. Encoded protein: CASSLQAWTGRNSPLHF.

The V call is TRBV7-3, the J call TRBJ2-1; D is possibly TRBD1 (5 bases). V was pared by 5 bases and J by 5 bases, with 16 bases between. This CDR3 is built from 15 residues. The germline CDR1 and CDR2 sequences are SGHTA and FQGTGA. This CDR3 reads CASSIYDSVHNEQFF. CDR3 nucleotides: TGTGCCAGCAGCATCTACGACAGTGTCCACAATGAGCAGTTCTTC.

This clonotype has more than one count but fewer than ten. Given a much more abundant clone one base away, this may be a read error. The J gene is TRBJ2-1, the V gene TRBV28, with TRBD2 matching 9 bases. The CDR3 is 15 amino acids. Per germline, CDR1 MDHEN and CDR2 SYDVKM. The CDR3 DNA follows: TGTGCCAGCAGCTATAGCGGGAGAATCATCAATGGGCAGTTCTTC. As protein: CASSYSGRIINGQFF. The full variable domain, its missing parts supplied by reference TRBV28 and TRBJ2-1, is DVKVTQSSRYLVKRTGEKVFLECVQDMDHENMFWYRQDPGLGLRLIYFSYDVKMKEKGDIPEGYSVSREKKERFSLILESASTNQTSMYLCASSYSGRIINGQFFGPGTRLTVL.

A note on this clonotype: One end of the junction fails to match germline, which may point to a read error. The V call is TRBV9, the J call TRBJ2-3, with 9 positions matching TRBD1. The germline V gene has CDR1 SGDLS and CDR2 YYNGEE. The CDR3 sequence is 17 residues long. As DNA, the CDR3 is TGTGCCAGCAGCGCGATAGCCGGGACAGGGTTTTCAGATATGCAGTATTTT. It is translated as CASSAIAGTGFSDMQYF. The full variable domain, with the rest looked up from reference TRBV9 and TRBJ2-3, is DSGVTQTPKHLITATGQRVTLRCSPRSGDLSVYWYQQSLDQGLQFLIQYYNGEERAKGNILERFSAQQFPDLHSELNLSSLELGDSALYFCASSAIAGTGFSDMQYFGPGTRLTVL.

CDR3 DNA sequence: TGTGCCACCAGTGAGGCCGAGACCCAGTACTTC. It is translated as CATSEAETQYF. The chain joins TRBV24-1 to TRBJ2-1; D unresolved. The end of the DNA is better explained by TRBJ2-5, so the J call may be wrong. The CDR3 is made up of 11 amino acids. From germline, CDR1 is KGHDR and CDR2 SFDVKD.

This clonotype came up a few times. The CDR3 spells CASSLARGNSAPQHF. CDR3 nucleotide sequence: TGTGCCAGCAGCTTGGCTAGGGGTAACTCTGCGCCCCAGCATTTT. The chain combines TRBV5-8 with TRBJ1-5; D might be TRBD1 (5 bases). Trimming cost V 0 bases and J 9 bases, with 16 bases left between them. CDR1 and CDR2 (germline): SGHTS, YDEGEE. This CDR3 spans 15 amino acids. Full variable domain (outside the CDR3, taken from reference TRBV5-8 and TRBJ1-5): EAGVTQSPTHLIKTRGQQATLRCSPISGHTSVYWYQQALGLGLQFLLWYDEGEERNRGNFPPRFSGRQFPNYSSELNVNALELEDSALYLCASSLARGNSAPQHFGDGTRLSIL.

The rearrangement links TRBV20-1 to TRBJ2-7; possibly TRBD1 or TRBD2 for D (7 bases each). The CDR3 runs 14 residues. V lost 6 bases and J 3 bases, leaving 18 bases between the germline ends. Germline loops: CDR1 DFQATT, CDR2 SNEGSKA (reference sequence). The CDR3 nucleotides are TGCAGTGCCCCCTGGGAGGGGGCAAGCTACGAGCAGTACTTC. This sequence encodes CSAPWEGASYEQYF.

This clonotype was detected many times. The rearrangement uses TRBV5-1 and TRBJ2-1; D not resolved. Per the germline V gene, CDR1 is SGHRS and CDR2 is YFSETQ. The CDR3 spans 16 residues. V was clipped by 0 bases and J by 9 bases, with 19 bases between them. Here the CDR3 DNA reads TGCGCCAGCAGCTTGGCCGCTGTACTGCCTATAGCTGAGCAGTTCTTC. Translating gives CASSLAAVLPIAEQFF.

This clonotype was recorded a few times. The gene calls are TRBV18 and TRBJ2-7; 7 nucleotides align to TRBD1. The V gene end was trimmed by 1 base and the J gene end by 3 bases; junction bases not matched to a gene: 12. There are 17 residues in the CDR3. Germline CDR1 is KGHSH and CDR2 is LQKENI. The CDR3 loop is CASSPLGPGGTYYEQYF. Written as DNA, the CDR3 is TGTGCCAGCTCACCACTCGGGCCAGGGGGTACCTACTACGAGCAGTACTTC.

This clonotype was seen only a few times. The chain combines TRBV20-1 with TRBJ2-3; perhaps TRBD2 as D (7 bases). CDR1 and CDR2 from the germline V gene are DFQATT and SNEGSKA (reference sequence). V lost 0 bases and J lost 6, with 13 bases in between. CDR3 length equals 14 residues. The CDR3 loop reads CSARDHAGADTQYF. For the CDR3, the DNA is TGCAGTGCTAGAGATCACGCGGGGGCTGATACGCAGTATTTT.

This chain links TRBV15 with TRBJ1-6; D not certain. V was cut by 3 bases and J by 10 bases, with 16 bases left in between. Germline V gene sequence: CDR1 LNHNV, CDR2 YYDKDF (reference sequence). The CDR3 totals 15 residues. The CDR3 nucleotides are TGTGCCACCAGCAGCGAGGGCAGGTTGGGGTCACCCCTCCACTTT. Amino acids: CATSSEGRLGSPLHF.

This clonotype was observed many times. CDR3 loop: CASSWGYRGTNEKLFF. CDR3 nucleotide sequence: TGTGCCAGCAGCTGGGGATACAGGGGGACTAATGAAAAACTGTTTTTT. This chain joins TRBV7-2 and TRBJ1-4, with 8 bases aligning to TRBD1. The germline CDR1 and CDR2 sequences are SGHTA and FQGNSA. This CDR3 has 16 residues. V lost 4 bases, J lost 2 bases, and 6 bases stayed unmatched.

This clonotype was recorded many times. The chain uses TRBV28 and TRBJ2-1; TRBD2 aligns across 8 bases. This CDR3 has 14 residues. V was clipped by 7 bases and J by 7 bases; unmatched bases: 9. Germline lookup yields CDR1 MDHEN and CDR2 SYDVKM. Here the CDR3 reads CASTAGGGWNEQFF. In DNA, the CDR3 is TGTGCCAGCACGGCGGGAGGTGGTTGGAATGAGCAGTTCTTC.

This clonotype has a count of ten or more. Mismatch with germline at one junction end may stem from a read error. This sequence joins TRBV30 and TRBJ1-2; D may be TRBD1 (5 bases). Germline V CDR1 and CDR2: GTSNPN, SVGIG (reference sequence). The length of the CDR3 is 13 residues. The CDR3 sequence: CAWSPSDRDSGSF. DNA of the CDR3: TGTGCCTGGAGCCCCTCCGATAGAGACAGCGGCTCATTC.